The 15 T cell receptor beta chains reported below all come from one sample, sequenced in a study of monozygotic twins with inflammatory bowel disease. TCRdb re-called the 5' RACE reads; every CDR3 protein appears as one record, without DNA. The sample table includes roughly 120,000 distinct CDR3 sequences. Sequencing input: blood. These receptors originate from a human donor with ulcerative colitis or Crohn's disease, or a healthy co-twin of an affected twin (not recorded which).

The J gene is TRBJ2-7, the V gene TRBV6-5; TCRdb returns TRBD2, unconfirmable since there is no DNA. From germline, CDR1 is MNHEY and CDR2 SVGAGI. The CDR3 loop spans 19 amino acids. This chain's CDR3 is CASSYLTGPHLPNSYEQYF.

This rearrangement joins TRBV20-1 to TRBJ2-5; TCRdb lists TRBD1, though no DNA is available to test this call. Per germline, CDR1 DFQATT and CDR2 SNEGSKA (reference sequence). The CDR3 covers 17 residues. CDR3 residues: CSARDNPLVIVTETQYF.

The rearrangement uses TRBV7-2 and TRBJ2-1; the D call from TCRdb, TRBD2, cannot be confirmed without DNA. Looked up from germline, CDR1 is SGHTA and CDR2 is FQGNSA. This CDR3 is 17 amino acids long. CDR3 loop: CASSYRLAGPSYNEQFF.

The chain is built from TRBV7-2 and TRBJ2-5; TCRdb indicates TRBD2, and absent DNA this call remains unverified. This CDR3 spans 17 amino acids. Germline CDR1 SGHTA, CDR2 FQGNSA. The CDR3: CASSFDLGEGRGETQYF.

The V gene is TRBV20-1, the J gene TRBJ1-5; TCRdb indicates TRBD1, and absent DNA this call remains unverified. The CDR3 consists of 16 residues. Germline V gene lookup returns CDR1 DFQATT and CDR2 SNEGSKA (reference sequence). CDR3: CSARRGGTDSNQPQHF.

The CDR3 here is CASSRSRQGKNTEAFF. The chain combines TRBV14 with TRBJ1-1. Germline V gene lookup returns CDR1 SGHDN and CDR2 FVKESK. The CDR3 consists of 16 residues.

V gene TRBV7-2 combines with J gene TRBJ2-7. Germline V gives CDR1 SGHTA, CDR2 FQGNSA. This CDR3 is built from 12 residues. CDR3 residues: CASSFGIREQYF. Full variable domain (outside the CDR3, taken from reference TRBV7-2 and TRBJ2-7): GAGVSQSPSNKVTEKGKDVELRCDPISGHTALYWYRQSLGQGLEFLIYFQGNSAPDKSGLPSDRFSAERTGGSVSTLTIQRTQQEDSAVYLCASSFGIREQYFGPGTRLTVT.

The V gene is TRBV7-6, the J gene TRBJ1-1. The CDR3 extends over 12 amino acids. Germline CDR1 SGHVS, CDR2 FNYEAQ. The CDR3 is CASSLTGTEAFF. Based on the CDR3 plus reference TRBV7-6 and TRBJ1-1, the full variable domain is GAGVSQSPRYKVTKRGQDVALRCDPISGHVSLYWYRQALGQGPEFLTYFNYEAQQDKSGLPNDRFSAERPEGSISTLTIQRTEQRDSAMYRCASSLTGTEAFFGQGTRLTVV.

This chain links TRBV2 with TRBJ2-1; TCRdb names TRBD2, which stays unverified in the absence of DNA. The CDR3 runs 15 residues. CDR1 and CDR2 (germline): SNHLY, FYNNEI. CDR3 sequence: CASSEAWRVGSEQFF.

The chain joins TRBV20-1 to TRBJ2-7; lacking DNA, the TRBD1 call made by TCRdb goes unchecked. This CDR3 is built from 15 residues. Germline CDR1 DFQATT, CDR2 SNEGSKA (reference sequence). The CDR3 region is CSASFSWTGGYEQYF.

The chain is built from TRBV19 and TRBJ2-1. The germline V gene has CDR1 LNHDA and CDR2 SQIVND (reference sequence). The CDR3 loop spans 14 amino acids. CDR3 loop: CASSKREIYNEQFF.

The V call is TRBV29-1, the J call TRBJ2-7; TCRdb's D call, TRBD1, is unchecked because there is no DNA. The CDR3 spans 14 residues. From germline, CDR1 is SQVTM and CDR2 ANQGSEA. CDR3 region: CSARTGPLLHEQYF.

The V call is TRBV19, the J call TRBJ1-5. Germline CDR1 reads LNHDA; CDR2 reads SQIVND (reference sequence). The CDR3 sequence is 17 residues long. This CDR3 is CASSVEGGALPDQPQHF.

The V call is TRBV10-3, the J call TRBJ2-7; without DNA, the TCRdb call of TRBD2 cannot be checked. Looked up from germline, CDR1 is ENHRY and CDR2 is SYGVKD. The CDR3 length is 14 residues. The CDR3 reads CATAPGRDGDEQYF.

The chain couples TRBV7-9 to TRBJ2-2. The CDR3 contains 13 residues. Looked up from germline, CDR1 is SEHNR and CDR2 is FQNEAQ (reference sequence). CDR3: CASSLGVAGELFF.